This paragraph reports one T cell receptor (beta chain). This entry belongs to a study of T-cell reconstitution after alpha-beta-depleted transplantation in children. The CDR3 runs to 15 residues. The V end lost 3 bases, the J end lost 0 bases, and 9 bases lay between the germline ends. The library targeted TCRbeta and was prepared with unique molecular identifiers. TCRdb reprocessed the PCR reads with MiXCR, giving one entry per CDR3 protein. The profile shows about 410,000 distinct CDR3 sequences, around 21% of them singletons. The sequences come from PBMCs from the stem cell graft donor, collected from the stem cell graft. The chain joins TRBV12-3 or TRBV12-4 to TRBJ1-3; D is uncertain. The TCR comes from a human donor who donated a stem cell graft to a child with acute myeloid leukemia. The CDR3 sequence: CASSFLGFSGNTIYF. CDR3 coding DNA: TGTGCCAGCAGTTTTCTGGGGTTCTCTGGAAACACCATATATTTT.